Included here is one T cell receptor beta chain sequence, with context. The source of the sample is a study of shared clonotypes between healthy human individuals. Naive CD8 cells comprised CD45RO-negative, CCR7-positively selected cells, excluding terminally differentiated effector memory CD45RA+ cells. All donors were healthy HIV-negative adults lacking recent acute infections or vaccinations. The assay was immunoSEQ multiplex PCR, and TCRdb's table has in-frame clones only and misses some. The data show hundreds of thousands of clones, roughly 96% seen once. The receptor's source is a woman in her 30s in good health. Sequenced input: naive CD8+ T cells sorted from blood.

CDR3 DNA: TGCGCCAGCAGCCAGAGGGAACAGGAGTACGAGCAGTACTTC. Its translation: CASSQREQEYEQYF. The chain couples TRBV4-1 to TRBJ2-7; tentatively, D is TRBD1 or TRBD2 (5 bases each). From germline, CDR1 is MGHRA and CDR2 YSYEKL. The germline V and J ends were trimmed by 3 bases and 4 bases, with 13 bases remaining between them. The CDR3 loop spans 14 amino acids.